Included here is one T cell receptor (beta chain) sequence, with context. This clonotype was seen ten or more times. There is no known antigen for this receptor. No base qualities exist here, and no much larger clone lies one base off it. CDR1 and CDR2 are drawn from the germline V gene: MDHEN, SYDVKM. The CDR3 goes from the cysteine to the phenylalanine over 14 residues. CDR3 DNA only is kept here, 42 bases in frame from base 1. Trimming accounts for 5 bases at V and 4 bases at J, while the number of junction bases matched to no gene is 2. TCR alpha and beta chain libraries were amplified separately from the second PCR step onward. CMV status of each donor was established by measuring IFNgamma production from CD4+ T cells after fresh PBMCs were stimulated overnight with CMV viral lysate. Miltenyi beads were used first to positively select CD4 T cells, and CD8 T cells were then positively selected from the CD4-negative fraction. After staining for CD3, CD4, CD8, CD45RA, CD27 and a live/dead dye, cells were sorted on a BD Aria II into four subsets based on CD45RA and CD27. Three healthy volunteers provided blood, and the blood of each volunteer was split into CD4 and CD8 T cells and then into four differentiation subsets. About 110 ml of peripheral blood was collected from each donor, and PBMC were isolated from the blood using Ficoll-Paque PLUS density-gradient centrifugation. Sorted cells were lysed in RLT buffer, and RNA was extracted with a Qiagen RNeasy kit and stored at -80°C.

Libraries were constructed by UMI-ligation and nested PCR. The beta constant-region primer was an equimolar mix of two oligonucleotides covering both TRBC1 and TRBC2. A single-stranded oligonucleotide containing the SP2 primer and a 12-nucleotide UMI was joined to the 3' end of the cDNA by T4 RNA ligase 1. Four rounds of PCR were used to amplify ligated cDNA, with nested alpha and beta constant-region primers being used together with the SP2 primer. The ligation reaction was incubated at 16°C for roughly 19-24 hours. PCR2 was usually performed as a SYBR Green qPCR and halted at a preset threshold so that over-amplification would not occur. Every purification after the first one was done using Agencourt AMPure XP magnetic beads. Library quantification was done by Qubit, followed by a TapeStation check on which the main peak was expected at around 650 bp. Pooled libraries were sequenced on an Illumina MiSeq using v2 2x251 paired-end kits, and typically about 0.95-2.1 million reads were obtained per sample. Libraries were pooled at approximately 3.6 nM per sample, and roughly 4.5-7% PhiX was added to improve cluster recognition. The original methods were these. V and J genes were assigned to Demultiplexor-processed FASTQ reads by Decombinator through tag matching, with a single base-pair mismatch being allowed. Collapsinator used UMIs to correct both sequencing errors and frequency errors arising from PCR heterogeneity. CDR3Translator translated TCRs and extracted CDR3s from the conserved cysteine to the FGXG phenylalanine, flagging non-productive sequences. Gini, Shannon entropy and inverse Simpson indices were calculated on repertoires that had been subsampled to equal numbers of UMI-defined TCRs. Within the linear range, a power law was fitted to clonotype abundance distributions using maximum likelihood. When run on a single naive CD8 sample, MIGEC and the pipeline yielded similar UMI counts, similar unique TCR numbers and similar clonal distributions. In one analysis, naive TCRs also found in any memory subset of the same donor were removed from the naive repertoire. A set of several thousand CMV-associated CDR3 sequences, compiled from VDJdb and a published dataset, was used to search the repertoires. Using fastp trimming at Q25 and MiXCR clonotype assembly, TCRdb reanalyzed the public sequencing data and kept in-frame beta chains. Each record represents a unique CDR3 protein, reported with the most common genes and DNA among its rows. The V and J calls, along with clone size, are taken from TCRdb and not from the paper's own processing. Present in this sample are roughly 140,000 distinct CDR3 sequences, about 18% of which were seen just once. The top ten clonotypes cover 0.14% of the sample.

The sample belongs to a study of naive and memory T cell subsets (dated by TCRdb to about 2017). Regarding the study in general: Sorted naive and memory T cell subsets from peripheral blood were analyzed in the study using a UMI-based, open-source pipeline for TCR alpha and beta sequencing. The results of the functional CMV T cell responses matched the IgG serology results in every case. RNA was DNase-treated and reverse transcribed with TCR constant-region primers, mostly using SuperScript III.

The paper's findings and limits, for the study overall: Single alpha or beta chain sequences, rather than paired alpha/beta receptors, were used to define clonotypes. The repertoire findings for the naive and memory subsets could not be validated, as no ground truth was available. In both CD4 and CD8 cells, the Gini index increased while Shannon and inverse Simpson diversity decreased from naive through CM, EM and EMRA. A few larger clonotypes were present in naive repertoires, particularly the CD8 repertoires, and these clonotypes were possibly memory cells re-expressing CD45RA. Following error correction, more than 95% of naive TCR sequences occurred only once, which made naive abundance distributions much steeper than those of memory subsets. The abundance of TCRs followed a power law with an exponent that differed between naive and memory subsets yet stayed consistent across the three individuals. RNA-based TCR counts may be influenced by expression changes linked to T cell activation and differentiation.

This TCR derives from a human donor in good health. The chain is assembled from TRBV28 and TRBJ2-5; 12 bases in the middle match TRBD2. The sample was naive CD4+ T cells from blood. The sample's cell subset or site label is to be understood as: naive T cells, CD45RA high CD27+. The CDR3 protein is CASSLAGGSETQYF. The sequenced DNA is TGTGCCAGCAGTCTAGCGGGAGGGTCAGAGACCCAGTACTTC.